This T cell receptor beta chain was found in a study of blood T cell repertoires in COVID-19. Overall study: Some COVID-19 samples were acute and others convalescent; all came from the United States, Italy and Spain. Sample material is recorded as cDNA or gDNA derived from T cells, B-cell-depleted T cells, or PBMCs.

Germline-derived CDR1 and CDR2 are SGDLS and YYNGEE. Trimming pared 0 bases from V and 2 bases from J, leaving 14 bases between. This CDR3 region has 16 residues. Study processing details: Amplifying reference gene primers gave estimates of nucleated cell counts. The assay was immunoSEQ multiplex PCR, and TCRdb's table has in-frame clones only and misses some. The V and J calls and clone size are taken from that table; D and trimming were inferred from the DNA. The data hold approximately 54,000 clones, with around 84% observed a single time. The rearrangement links TRBV9 to TRBJ1-1, with D perhaps matching TRBD1 (5 bases). What was sequenced was peripheral blood. The origin of this receptor is a man older than 75 with active COVID-19. The CDR3 DNA sequence: TGTGCCAGCAGCGTAGTGGCAGATAGGGGTAACACTGAAGCTTTCTTT. Translation gives CASSVVADRGNTEAFF.